The 27 T cell receptor beta chains given below trace back to one sample, sequenced in a study of T-cell memory formation after mild COVID-19. TCRdb re-analysed the 5' RACE reads in MiXCR, keeping a single row per CDR3 protein. The sample includes hundreds of thousands of distinct CDR3 sequences, about 15% of them seen just once. The sequenced sample consisted of PBMCs or a T cell subset sorted from them (not recorded which). These receptor sequences come from a man aged 18 to 29 who had mild COVID-19 (a few samples of this study predate the infection). Cell type and time point are not known.

This clonotype was counted ten times or more. The chain is built from TRBV20-1 and TRBJ2-7; D is possibly TRBD1 or TRBD2 (5 bases each). Trimming removed 4 bases at V and 4 bases at J, with 14 bases between. This CDR3 region has 13 residues. Germline CDR1 and CDR2: DFQATT and SNEGSKA (reference sequence). The CDR3 protein is CSATLRDPYEQYF. CDR3 nucleotide sequence: TGCAGTGCTACGCTCCGGGACCCTTACGAGCAGTACTTC.

This clonotype was picked up many times. The rearrangement joins TRBV27 to TRBJ2-6, with D hard to call. Trimming left V 2 bases short and J 0 bases short, with 2 bases between. The CDR3 loop spans 14 amino acids. Germline lookup yields CDR1 MNHEY and CDR2 SMNVEV (reference sequence). CDR3 residues: CASSLHSGANVLTF. The CDR3 nucleotides read TGTGCCAGCAGTTTACACTCTGGGGCCAACGTCCTGACTTTC.

This clonotype was recorded many times. This rearrangement joins TRBV7-9 to TRBJ2-3, with a weak D call TRBD1 (5 bases). Germline CDR1 SEHNR, CDR2 FQNEAQ (reference sequence). V dropped 6 bases and J dropped 4 bases, with 8 bases sitting between them. The CDR3 runs 12 residues. This CDR3 reads CASRTGADTQYF. CDR3 DNA: TGTGCCAGCAGAACAGGTGCAGATACGCAGTATTTT. Full variable domain (remainder filled in from reference TRBV7-9 and TRBJ2-3): DTGVSQNPRHKITKRGQNVTFRCDPISEHNRLYWYRQTLGQGPEFLTYFQNEAQLEKSRLLSDRFSAERPKGSFSTLEIQRTEQGDSAMYLCASRTGADTQYFGPGTRLTVL.

The chain is built from TRBV4-1 and TRBJ1-1; D possibly corresponds to TRBD1 (6 bases). Germline V gives CDR1 MGHRA, CDR2 YSYEKL. V lost 1 base and J lost 3, with 9 bases in between. This CDR3 comprises 14 residues. The CDR3 here is CASSQAGGDTEAFF. The CDR3 region has the DNA TGCGCCAGCAGCCAAGCGGGGGGCGACACTGAAGCTTTCTTT.

This clonotype was recorded a few times. The chain links TRBV20-1 to TRBJ2-5; 14 bases are a match to TRBD2. V lost 5 bases and J lost 1; bases outside the gene matches: 12. Germline loops: CDR1 DFQATT, CDR2 SNEGSKA (reference sequence). This CDR3 contains 18 residues. In nucleotides, the CDR3 is TGCAGTGCTTGGAGGACTAGCGGGGGGCCGAGGGCCCAAGAGACCCAGTACTTC. Its protein is CSAWRTSGGPRAQETQYF.

Only a few counts were recorded for this clonotype. The V gene is TRBV20-1, the J gene TRBJ2-5; 10 nucleotides match TRBD2. The germline V gene has CDR1 DFQATT and CDR2 SNEGSKA (reference sequence). With V trimmed by 0 bases and J by 1 base, 5 bases remained unmatched. CDR3 size: 16 residues. CDR3: CSARDPVAGGQETQYF. CDR3 DNA sequence: TGCAGTGCTAGAGATCCGGTAGCGGGGGGCCAAGAGACCCAGTACTTC.

The rearrangement uses TRBV5-1 and TRBJ1-1; D gene uncertain. The CDR3 is 13 amino acids. Germline CDR1 SGHRS, CDR2 YFSETQ. V lost 4 bases and J 4 bases, leaving 11 bases between the germline ends. The CDR3 here is CASSPNTGTEAFF. CDR3 bases: TGCGCCAGCAGCCCCAACACGGGCACTGAAGCTTTCTTT.

The table lists this clonotype with a few counts. This sequence joins TRBV12-3 or TRBV12-4 and TRBJ2-3; D gene uncertain. This CDR3 is built from 14 residues. Deletions cut 3 bases from V and 2 bases from J, with 9 bases between. For the CDR3, the DNA is TGTGCCAGCAGTTTGGTGAGCAACACAGATACGCAGTATTTT. It is translated as CASSLVSNTDTQYF.

This sequence joins TRBV3-1 and TRBJ2-5; unclear D gene. V was shortened by 3 bases and J by 5 bases, with 7 bases between the two germline ends. Germline values: CDR1 LGHDT, CDR2 YNNKEL (reference sequence). The length of the CDR3 is 12 residues. The CDR3 loop is CASSQTGETQYF. As DNA, the CDR3 is TGTGCCAGCAGCCAGACCGGGGAGACCCAGTACTTC.

This rearrangement joins TRBV7-9 to TRBJ2-3, with D unclear. The germline V gene has CDR1 SEHNR and CDR2 FQNEAQ (reference sequence). CDR3 length equals 15 residues. The ends were cut back, 5 bases at V and 3 bases at J, with 15 bases in the middle. The CDR3 DNA follows: TGTGCCAGCAGCACAACAAGGCTTGGGACAGATACGCAGTATTTT. It encodes CASSTTRLGTDTQYF.

The V and J genes are TRBV20-1 and TRBJ2-4; D perhaps matches TRBD2 (5 bases). This CDR3 contains 13 residues. Germline CDR1 and CDR2: DFQATT and SNEGSKA (reference sequence). Between the trimmed V and J ends, which lost 1 base and 7 bases, there was a span of 11 bases. CDR3 bases: TGCAGTGCTAGAGTTCTAGCAAGGAACATTCAGTACTTC. Protein product: CSARVLARNIQYF.

The rearrangement links TRBV2 to TRBJ2-2; D is undetermined. V shed 2 bases and J shed 2 bases, with 6 bases lying between them. Germline loops: CDR1 SNHLY, CDR2 FYNNEI. The CDR3 runs 14 residues. CDR3 amino acids: CASSELANTGELFF. CDR3 nucleotides: TGTGCCAGCAGTGAATTGGCCAACACCGGGGAGCTGTTTTTT.

In this sample, this clonotype turned up a few times. The chain employs TRBV6-2 or TRBV6-3 and TRBJ1-5, with D possibly TRBD1 on 5 matching bases. CDR1 MNHEY and CDR2 SVGEGT come from the germline V gene. This CDR3 contains 15 residues. Trimming cost V 6 bases and J 10 bases, with 22 bases left between them. Written as DNA, the CDR3 is TGTGCCAGCAGCCCCCATCAGACAGTCTGGAACCCCCAGCATTTT. Residues: CASSPHQTVWNPQHF.

This chain uses TRBV6-6 with TRBJ2-1, with TRBD2 matching 8 bases. Germline CDR1 reads MNHNY; CDR2 reads SVGAGI (reference sequence). The J segment lost 10 bases and the V segment lost 7 bases, leaving 12 bases of the junction unmatched. The CDR3 length is 14 residues. In DNA form, the CDR3 reads TGTGCCAGCACTCTCCCGGGGGGGCCGGGAGAGCAGTTCTTC. It is translated as CASTLPGGPGEQFF.

This clonotype has a handful of counts. The V and J genes are TRBV6-5 and TRBJ2-3, with D unresolved. CDR1 MNHEY and CDR2 SVGAGI come from the germline V gene. CDR3 size: 12 residues. The V end was cut by 4 bases, the J end by 4 bases, with 6 bases between. The CDR3 DNA follows: TGTGCCAGCAGTTCCCTGTCAGATACGCAGTATTTT. Protein product: CASSSLSDTQYF.

The genes are TRBV5-5 and TRBJ2-7, with 7 bases lining up with TRBD1. Germline CDR1 reads SGHKS; CDR2 reads YYEKEE (reference sequence). V gave up 0 bases and J gave up 2 bases; unmatched junction bases: 8. This CDR3 region has 16 residues. CDR3 sequence reads: CASSLVSYRGTYEQYV. The CDR3, as DNA: TGTGCCAGCAGCTTGGTTTCGTACAGGGGAACCTACGAGCAGTACGTC.

The chain carries TRBV15 and TRBJ1-5; unclear D gene. The germline CDR1 and CDR2 sequences are LNHNV and YYDKDF (reference sequence). The CDR3 is 14 residues long. The V and J ends lost 0 bases and 6 bases respectively, with 9 bases between them. The CDR3: CATSRDLGFQPQHF. The CDR3 nucleotides read TGTGCCACCAGCAGAGATCTCGGGTTTCAGCCCCAGCATTTT.

V is TRBV6-5 and J is TRBJ1-4; possible D gene TRBD1, 6 bases. Trimming cost V 4 bases and J 1 base, with 10 bases left between them. The CDR3 covers 15 residues. Germline CDR1 MNHEY, CDR2 SVGAGI. CDR3 sequence (DNA): TGTGCCAGCAGTTGGGGGCGTGAAACTAATGAAAAACTGTTTTTT. It codes for CASSWGRETNEKLFF.

This sequence joins TRBV5-1 and TRBJ1-6; 7 bases align to TRBD1. From germline, CDR1 is SGHRS and CDR2 YFSETQ. J gave up 6 bases and V 5 bases, and 11 bases lay outside the gene matches. The CDR3 runs 16 residues. The CDR3 DNA reads as TGCGCCAGCAGTGACAGGGAACAGTCTGGTAATTCACCCCTCCACTTT. It translates to CASSDREQSGNSPLHF. Full variable domain (outside the CDR3, taken from reference TRBV5-1 and TRBJ1-6): KAGVTQTPRYLIKTRGQQVTLSCSPISGHRSVSWYQQTPGQGLQFLFEYFSETQRNKGNFPGRFSGRQFSNSRSEMNVSTLELGDSALYLCASSDREQSGNSPLHFGNGTRLTVT.

The V and J genes are TRBV19 and TRBJ2-1, with D perhaps matching TRBD1 (6 bases). CDR1 and CDR2 from the germline V gene are LNHDA and SQIVND (reference sequence). The CDR3 loop spans 14 amino acids. Trimming shortened V by 7 bases and J by 10 bases, and 20 bases separated the two germline ends. The CDR3 nucleotides read TGTGCCAGTACCATAGGGCAGGGGCCGCACGAGCAGTTCTTC. Translated: CASTIGQGPHEQFF. Using reference TRBV19 and TRBJ2-1 for the parts outside the CDR3, the full variable domain is DGGITQSPKYLFRKEGQNVTLSCEQNLNHDAMYWYRQDPGQGLRLIYYSQIVNDFQKGDIAEGYSVSREKKESFPLTVTSAQKNPTAFYLCASTIGQGPHEQFFGPGTRLTVL.

The chain has TRBV6-5 and TRBJ1-5, with 8 bases fitting TRBD1. The germline V gene encodes CDR1 MNHEY and CDR2 SVGAGI. CDR3 length equals 14 residues. With 6 bases clipped from V and 10 bases from J, the junction kept 11 bases outside the gene matches. CDR3 sequence (DNA): TGTGCCAGCAGCCAGGGACAGGCCGCGTATCCCCAGCATTTT. Translation gives CASSQGQAAYPQHF.

The chain carries TRBV7-2 and TRBJ1-4; 12 bases align to TRBD1. The junction had 3 bases not matched to a gene; V was cut back by 2 bases and J by 8 bases. Per germline, CDR1 SGHTA and CDR2 FQGNSA. This CDR3 is 15 amino acids long. CDR3 protein: CASSLSGTGGEKLFF. The CDR3 DNA reads as TGTGCCAGCAGCTTATCCGGGACAGGGGGCGAAAAACTGTTTTTT.

The V call is TRBV14, the J call TRBJ2-1; unclear D gene. V was cut by 3 bases and J by 2 bases, with 11 bases left in between. The V gene's germline CDR1 is SGHDN and CDR2 FVKESK. The CDR3 consists of 15 residues. Here the CDR3 reads CASSQFSLTYNEQFF. Here the CDR3 DNA reads TGTGCCAGCAGCCAGTTCAGCCTCACCTACAATGAGCAGTTCTTC.

In this sample, this clonotype turned up a few times. This chain links TRBV4-3 with TRBJ2-2; 9 bases fit TRBD2. CDR1 is LGHNA, CDR2 YSLEER, per germline. The V segment lost 8 bases and the J segment 0 bases; nucleotides outside the gene matches: 1. CDR3 length: 14 residues. CDR3 nucleotide sequence: TGCGCCAGCGAGCGGGGGGCGAACACCGGGGAGCTGTTTTTT. As protein: CASERGANTGELFF.

The sample holds many counts of this clonotype. V and J are TRBV6-5 and TRBJ2-3; TRBD1 is a possible D gene (6 bases). The V gene lost 6 bases and the J gene lost 6 bases, with 13 bases spanning the gap. Germline CDR1 is MNHEY and CDR2 is SVGAGI. The CDR3 sequence is 13 residues long. The CDR3 DNA is TGTGCCAGCAGCCCCCACAGGGCGGATACGCAGTATTTT. Amino acid sequence: CASSPHRADTQYF.

The chain recombines TRBV21-1 with TRBJ2-4; the listed D gene, TRBD1, was not tested against the DNA. TRBV21-1 is shown as a pseudogene. The CDR3 has 13 residues. This CDR3 reads CASLGTAKNIQYF. The CDR3 bases are TGTGCCAGCCTCGGGACGGCGAAAAACATTCAGTACTTC.

The V gene is TRBV2, the J gene TRBJ1-6, with TRBD1 matching 11 bases. Germline lookup yields CDR1 SNHLY and CDR2 FYNNEI. This CDR3 is 16 amino acids long. Losses at the gene ends were 6 bases for V and 5 bases for J; bases not matched to a gene: 6. The CDR3 region is CASSGTGGSNNSPLHF. DNA for the CDR3: TGTGCCAGCAGCGGGACAGGGGGATCGAATAATTCACCCCTCCACTTT.